The T cell receptor beta chain described here comes from a study of blood T cell repertoires in COVID-19. As for the study in general: Sources were T cells, B-cell-depleted T cells, or PBMCs; the material itself was cDNA or gDNA.

The CDR3 consists of 12 residues. Per germline, CDR1 GTSNPN and CDR2 SVGIG (reference sequence). V lost 3 bases and J lost 4, with 7 bases in between. This table comes from immunoSEQ multiplex PCR, and its TCRdb copy is limited to in-frame clones, with some not included. The table has about 250,000 clones, roughly nine tenths seen once. The genes are TRBV30 and TRBJ1-5; D remains unclear. The specimen sequenced was peripheral blood. The TCR sequence derives from a man between 18 and 35 years old with active or convalescent COVID-19. The CDR3: CAWSAVNQPQHF. The CDR3 region has the DNA TGTGCCTGGAGCGCGGTGAATCAGCCCCAGCATTTT.